Listed here are 8 T cell receptor beta chains from one sample, sequenced in a study of T-cell reconstitution after alpha-beta-depleted transplantation in children. Preparation of the TCRbeta library involved a method that used unique molecular identifiers. TCRdb reprocessed the PCR reads with MiXCR, giving one entry per CDR3 protein. The data contain roughly 170,000 distinct CDR3 sequences, roughly 6.8% of them singletons. Sequences were derived from PBMCs from the stem cell graft donor, sampled from the stem cell graft. All receptors derive from a human donor who donated a stem cell graft to a child with Wiskott-Aldrich syndrome.

This clonotype appeared many times. This sequence joins TRBV29-1 and TRBJ2-3; D is uncertain. CDR1 and CDR2 from the germline V gene are SQVTM and ANQGSEA. CDR3 length equals 15 residues. Trimming removed 5 bases at V and 0 bases at J, with 15 bases between. CDR3 residues: CSVRGRLPSTDTQYF. The CDR3 nucleotides read TGCAGCGTTCGCGGAAGGCTCCCAAGCACAGATACGCAGTATTTT.

This clonotype appeared many times. This chain links TRBV20-1 with TRBJ1-1, with a weak D call TRBD1 (5 bases). The CDR3 sequence is 14 residues long. Germline loops: CDR1 DFQATT, CDR2 SNEGSKA (reference sequence). Trimming stripped 2 bases from V and 0 bases from J, with 10 bases between. The CDR3 reads CSARTGPLNTEAFF. The CDR3 nucleotides are TGCAGTGCTAGAACGGGACCGCTGAACACTGAAGCTTTCTTT.

In this sample, this clonotype turned up many times. This chain connects TRBV6-1 to TRBJ2-1; D uncertain. CDR1 is MNHNS and CDR2 is SASEGT in the germline V gene. The CDR3 is made up of 16 amino acids. Trimming stripped 2 bases from V and 7 bases from J, with 18 bases between. Written as DNA, the CDR3 is TGTGCCAGCAGTGAACTCGTCTCCATAGTGAGAAATGAGCAGTTCTTC. It specifies CASSELVSIVRNEQFF.

This clonotype has more than one count but fewer than ten. The chain joins TRBV7-9 to TRBJ2-7; D call uncertain. CDR3 length: 13 amino acids. Trimming left V 1 base short and J 5 bases short, with 9 bases between. Germline lookup yields CDR1 SEHNR and CDR2 FQNEAQ (reference sequence). The CDR3 DNA sequence: TGTGCCAGCAGCTTAGATTCCCGGGACGAGCAGTACTTC. Amino acid sequence: CASSLDSRDEQYF.

The rearrangement links TRBV5-1 to TRBJ2-7; 10 nucleotides align to TRBD2. The V gene's germline CDR1 is SGHRS and CDR2 YFSETQ. The CDR3 contains 15 residues. V gave up 0 bases and J gave up 4 bases; unmatched junction bases: 4. CDR3 DNA: TGCGCCAGCAGCTTGGGGGGACTAGCGCCTTACGAGCAGTACTTC. Translating it yields CASSLGGLAPYEQYF.

This clonotype was observed at least ten times. The V and J genes are TRBV29-1 and TRBJ1-1; TRBD1 matches 11 bases. The J segment lost 5 bases and the V segment lost 7 bases, leaving 15 bases of the junction unmatched. The CDR3 is 16 amino acids. The germline CDR1 and CDR2 sequences are SQVTM and ANQGSEA. In nucleotides, the CDR3 is TGCAGCGCGCAGAGTCCCGGGACAGGGGGTGATACTGAAGCTTTCTTT. Translated: CSAQSPGTGGDTEAFF.

This clonotype was recorded at least ten times. The chain employs TRBV10-2 and TRBJ1-2; 7 nucleotides align to TRBD1. From germline, CDR1 is WSHSY and CDR2 SAAADI. Unmatched junction bases numbered 4, after V lost 0 bases and J lost 3 bases. This CDR3 region has 15 residues. The CDR3 region is CASSESGGADYGYTF. Written as DNA, the CDR3 is TGCGCCAGCAGTGAGTCAGGGGGCGCAGACTATGGCTACACCTTC.

This clonotype was picked up many times. J is TRBJ2-7 and V is TRBV12-3 or TRBV12-4; possible D gene TRBD1, 6 bases. Trimming shortened V by 5 bases and J by 2 bases, and 31 bases separated the two germline ends. The length of the CDR3 is 20 residues. CDR3 residues: CASSPQQILKASGHPYEQYF. The CDR3 DNA sequence: TGTGCCAGCAGTCCCCAACAAATTCTTAAAGCTTCGGGACATCCCTACGAGCAGTACTTC.